Listed below are T cell receptor beta chains from one sample, sequenced in a study of blood T cell repertoires in COVID-19. The protocol was immunoSEQ multiplex PCR, while the TCRdb copy is restricted to in-frame clones and leaves out a portion. The profile covers 200,000 to 300,000 clones, with roughly 86% appearing a single time and around 5% taken by the ten largest. Source material: peripheral blood. These receptors came from a woman between 55 and 75 years old with COVID-19, enrolled during active disease. CDR3s include the opening cysteine and the closing phenylalanine or tryptophan. A D gene is named only where the DNA matches it firmly. Not all rows give a size; the values are once, few, many and, for expanded clones, a class.

16	TRBV7-9	.	TRBJ1-1	TRBD1	TGTGCCAGCAGCCCCAGGACAGGGGGCTCTATCACTGAAGCTTTCTTT	CASSPRTGGSITEAFF
17	TRBV9	.	TRBJ2-3	TRBD2	TGTGCCAGCAGCGCGGCTAGCGGGAGCCCCGGGGCGAATACGCAGTATTTT	CASSAASGSPGANTQYF
17	TRBV7-9	once	TRBJ1-2	.	TGTGCCAGCAGCTTATATGGACCTACCCAGGACTCGGATGGCTACACCTTC	CASSLYGPTQDSDGYTF
13	TRBV30	.	TRBJ1-5	.	TGTGCCTGGAGTGAGACAGGTGGTCAGCCCCAGCATTTT	CAWSETGGQPQHF
17	TRBV4-3	.	TRBJ2-7	TRBD1	TGCGCCAGCAGCCAAAGATCCACCGGGACAGCCTCCTACGAGCAGTACTTC	CASSQRSTGTASYEQYF
16	TRBV6-2/TRBV6-3	.	TRBJ2-1	TRBD2	TGTGCCAGCAGTTACTCCACTAGCGGGAGGATCAATGAGCAGTTCTTC	CASSYSTSGRINEQFF
11	TRBV18	.	TRBJ2-2	.	TGTGCCAGCTCCGGCACCGGGGAGCTGTTTTTT	CASSGTGELFF
17	TRBV4-2	.	TRBJ2-3	.	TGTGCCAGCAGCCAGTCCAACAGGGTCCAAAGTACAGATACGCAGTATTTT	CASSQSNRVQSTDTQYF
13	TRBV28	few	TRBJ1-2	.	TGTGCCAGCAGTCTAGACAGAAGCTATGGCTACACCTTC	CASSLDRSYGYTF
15	TRBV6-5	.	TRBJ1-2	.	TGTGCCAGCACCGGAACAGGCATTCCTAACTATGGCTACACCTTC	CASTGTGIPNYGYTF
15	TRBV6-5	.	TRBJ2-7	TRBD2	TGTGCCAGCAGTTACCGGCTAGCGGGAGTGAACGAGCAGTACTTC	CASSYRLAGVNEQYF
16	TRBV5-4	.	TRBJ2-7	TRBD1	TGTGCCAGCAGCTTCCGGGGACAGGGTTACAGATACGAGCAGTACTTC	CASSFRGQGYRYEQYF
14	TRBV5-1	.	TRBJ1-6	TRBD1	TGCGCCAGCAGCTTAGGACAGGCCTTCGTACCCCTCCACTTT	CASSLGQAFVPLHF
19	TRBV9	.	TRBJ2-6	.	TGTGCCAGCAGCCCCTACCTCGGGCGGGTTCTCTCTGGGGCCAACGTCCTGACTTTC	CASSPYLGRVLSGANVLTF
13	TRBV5-5	.	TRBJ2-1	.	TGTGCCAGCAGCTTGGGTCTCCACAATGAGCAGTTCTTC	CASSLGLHNEQFF
15	TRBV7-2	.	TRBJ1-5	TRBD1	TGTGCCAGCAGCTTGGGGGACAGGGGTATTCAGCCCCAGCATTTT	CASSLGDRGIQPQHF
12	TRBV29-1	.	TRBJ2-7	.	TGCAGCGTTGAGGACAGCAACATCGAGCAGTACTTC	CSVEDSNIEQYF
14	TRBV15	few	TRBJ1-2	TRBD1	TGTGCCACCTCCGCCGACAGGGCAGCGCTTGGCTACACCTTC	CATSADRAALGYTF
13	TRBV12-3/TRBV12-4	.	TRBJ2-2	.	TGTGCCAGCAGGCGACATGGCATCGGGGAGCTGTTTTTT	CASRRHGIGELFF
13	TRBV7-3	.	TRBJ2-5	TRBD2	TGTGCCAGCAGCCCCGGGGGGAAGGGGTCCCAGTACTTC	CASSPGGKGSQYF
13	TRBV6-5	.	TRBJ1-5	.	TGTGCCAGCAGACAAACAGAGACTCAGCCCCAGCATTTT	CASRQTETQPQHF
19	TRBV28	.	TRBJ2-1	TRBD2	TGTGCCAGCAGTTCCCCTCTACCTCTAGTAGCGGGAGCCTACAATGAGCAGTTCTTC	CASSSPLPLVAGAYNEQFF
16	TRBV13	.	TRBJ2-3	TRBD2	TGTGCCAGCAGCTCGTTCCTAGCGGGAGGTGGGGATACGCAGTATTTT	CASSSFLAGGGDTQYF
15	TRBV5-4	.	TRBJ2-2	TRBD2	TGTGCCAGCAGCATTAGCGGGGGGGTAACCGGGGAGCTGTTTTTT	CASSISGGVTGELFF
11	TRBV20-1	.	TRBJ2-3	.	TGCAGTGGGGAGATCACAGATACGCAGTATTTT	CSGEITDTQYF
14	TRBV11-2	once	TRBJ1-2	.	TGTGCCAGCAGCTTAGGACAGTTGGGCAATGGCTACACCTTC	CASSLGQLGNGYTF
18	TRBV9	.	TRBJ1-2	TRBD1	TGTGCCAGCAGCGCGACCTCGGGACAGGGGGCGAATAACTATGGCTACACCTTC	CASSATSGQGANNYGYTF
15	TRBV11-1	.	TRBJ2-2	TRBD2	TGTGCCAGCAGCATAGCGGGAGGGCAATCCGGGGAGCTGTTTTTT	CASSIAGGQSGELFF
13	TRBV30	.	TRBJ1-5	.	TGTGCCTGGAGTAGGTATAGCAATCAGTCCCAGCATTTT	CAWSRYSNQSQHF
15	TRBV5-1	.	TRBJ2-1	.	TGCGCCAGCGGGGCACCTGGGCGATCCTACAATGAGCAGTTCTTC	CASGAPGRSYNEQFF
13	TRBV7-2	.	TRBJ1-6	.	TGTGCCAGCAGCCGGGACTTTAATTCACCCCTCCACTTT	CASSRDFNSPLHF
17	TRBV2	.	TRBJ2-6	TRBD2	TGTGCCAGGTCACGGACTAGCGGGAACTCTGGGGCCAACGTCCTGACTTTC	CARSRTSGNSGANVLTF
14	TRBV19	.	TRBJ1-5	.	TGTGCCAGTAGGATAACAGGTCCGTGGGGGCCCCAGCATTTT	CASRITGPWGPQHF
18	TRBV9	.	TRBJ2-6	TRBD1	TGTGCCAGCAGCGCAAGCCGGGACAGAAGCTCTGGGGCCAACGTCCTGACTTTC	CASSASRDRSSGANVLTF
15	TRBV5-1	.	TRBJ2-3	.	TGCGCCAGCAGCCCAGGGAGGATAGGTTCCGTTACGCAGTATTTT	CASSPGRIGSVTQYF
15	TRBV3-1/TRBV3-2	.	TRBJ2-1	TRBD2	TGTGCCAGCAGTACTAGCGGGAGGGCCAACCATGAGCAGTTCTTC	CASSTSGRANHEQFF
15	TRBV14	.	TRBJ1-2	.	TGTGCCAGCAGCCGAGACCTCTCAGCTAACTATGGCTACACCTTC	CASSRDLSANYGYTF
15	TRBV5-4	.	TRBJ2-1	.	TGTGCCAGCAGCCCCCAAGGTAGCGTATACAATGAGCAGTTCTTC	CASSPQGSVYNEQFF
17	TRBV7-9	once	TRBJ2-7	.	TGTGCCAGCAGCCTAGACGGGGGAGGGGGAGCCGGCTACGAGCAGTACTTC	CASSLDGGGGAGYEQYF
16	TRBV18	.	TRBJ2-1	.	TGTGCCAGCTCACCCTTCGGGACTCACTCCTACAATGAGCAGTTCTTC	CASSPFGTHSYNEQFF
15	TRBV30	.	TRBJ1-5	.	TGTGCCTGGAGTGCAGGGGCAAGGAGCAATCAGCCCCAGCATTTT	CAWSAGARSNQPQHF
15	TRBV10-3	few	TRBJ2-7	TRBD2	TGTGCCATCAGTGAGCCAGGGACTAACCGTCCCGAGCAGTACTTC	CAISEPGTNRPEQYF
16	TRBV14	.	TRBJ2-1	TRBD2	TGTGCCAGCAGTTACATGGGGCTAGCGGGAGTTGGTGAGCAGTTCTTC	CASSYMGLAGVGEQFF
15	TRBV7-8	.	TRBJ1-1	.	TGTGCCAGCAGCTTAGAAACAGGGCTGAACACTGAAGCTTTCTTT	CASSLETGLNTEAFF
14	TRBV7-3	.	TRBJ2-2	.	TGTGCCAGCAGTGGACACTCGAACACCGGGGAGCTGTTTTTT	CASSGHSNTGELFF
14	TRBV7-9	.	TRBJ1-5	.	TGTGCCAGCAGCAGAGGACACCGCAATCAGCCCCAGCATTTT	CASSRGHRNQPQHF
15	TRBV7-9	.	TRBJ1-1	.	TGTGCCAGCAGCAGGGCCCCCTCAGGGAACACTGAAGCTTTCTTT	CASSRAPSGNTEAFF
17	TRBV10-3	.	TRBJ1-4	TRBD1	TGTGCCACCAAACGGGGGGGACAGGGTCTCGCTAATGAAAAACTGTTTTTT	CATKRGGQGLANEKLFF
14	TRBV19	.	TRBJ1-2	TRBD1	TGTGCCAGTAGTGGAATGGGACAGCCCTATGGCTACACCTTC	CASSGMGQPYGYTF
16	TRBV18	.	TRBJ1-2	TRBD1	TGTGCCAGCTCACCTACTTCGGGACAGGGGATCTATGGCTACACCTTC	CASSPTSGQGIYGYTF
15	TRBV28	once	TRBJ2-5	TRBD2	TGTGCCAGCAGTTTACTAGCGGCCCCCCAAGAGACCCAGTACTTC	CASSLLAAPQETQYF
12	TRBV3-1/TRBV3-2	.	TRBJ2-7	.	TGTGCCAGCAGCCAGACAGCTTACGAGCAGTACTTC	CASSQTAYEQYF
16	TRBV28	.	TRBJ2-7	TRBD1	TGTGCCAGCAGACCGCCGGGACAGGGCTTCTCCTACGAGCAGTACTTC	CASRPPGQGFSYEQYF